The rows below give T cell receptor beta chains drawn from one sample of a study of T-cell reconstitution after alpha-beta-depleted transplantation in children. TCRdb redid the calling of the PCR reads with MiXCR, one entry per CDR3 protein. The profile covers 90,000 to 150,000 distinct CDR3 sequences, with 20% to 25% appearing a single time and about 10% taken by the ten largest. Sequenced here: PBMCs, mostly from graft donor cells, sampled 180 days after TCRalphabeta/CD19-depleted stem cell transplant. These receptors all come from a male patient aged 2 to 9 who had a stem cell transplant for chronic granulomatous disease, so the T cells may come from the graft donor. The CDR3 runs from the conserved cysteine through the conserved F or W. D genes are given only for firm matches. The listing skips clone size in some rows; elsewhere it reads once, few, many or a size class.

V gene	J gene	D gene	clone size	CDR3 protein	CDR3 DNA
TRBV12-3/TRBV12-4	TRBJ2-7	TRBD1	few	CASSPLGQDYEQYF	TGTGCCAGCAGCCCCTTGGGACAGGACTACGAGCAGTACTTC
TRBV29-1	TRBJ2-7	NA	many	CSVLSASVDSYEQYF	TGCAGCGTTCTATCGGCTAGCGTCGACTCCTACGAGCAGTACTTC
TRBV12-3/TRBV12-4	TRBJ2-3	NA	NA	CASSFISVTDTQYF	TGTGCCAGCAGTTTTATTTCGGTTACAGATACGCAGTATTTT
TRBV6-1	TRBJ1-6	TRBD1	few	CASKRTGGYNSPLHF	TGTGCCAGCAAACGGACAGGGGGGTATAATTCACCCCTCCACTTT
TRBV20-1	TRBJ2-3	TRBD1	NA	CSASDRAVTDTQYF	TGCAGTGCCTCGGACAGGGCGGTGACAGATACGCAGTATTTT
TRBV11-1	TRBJ2-6	NA	NA	CASSLAIAGNSGANVLTF	TGTGCCAGCAGCTTAGCGATCGCCGGGAACTCTGGGGCCAACGTCCTGACTTTC
TRBV29-1	TRBJ1-1	NA	many	CSVVDHKGGLGTEAFF	TGCAGCGTTGTAGATCATAAGGGGGGGTTGGGGACTGAAGCTTTCTTT
TRBV7-3	TRBJ2-1	NA	few	CASSLTALTYAQSEQFF	TGTGCCAGCAGCTTAACGGCTCTCACCTACGCCCAATCTGAGCAGTTCTTC
TRBV12-3/TRBV12-4	TRBJ2-1	TRBD1	NA	CASSRDRYNEQFF	TGTGCCAGCAGCCGGGACAGGTACAATGAGCAGTTCTTC
TRBV12-3/TRBV12-4	TRBJ2-7	NA	many	CASRPPTSYEQYF	TGTGCCAGCAGGCCCCCTACTAGCTACGAGCAGTACTTC
TRBV12-3/TRBV12-4	TRBJ1-1	TRBD1	NA	CASSWDRMNTEAFF	TGTGCCAGCAGCTGGGACAGGATGAACACTGAAGCTTTCTTT
TRBV4-3	TRBJ2-7	NA	many	CASSQDGAGTYEQYF	TGCGCCAGCAGCCAAGATGGGGCGGGAACCTACGAGCAGTACTTC
TRBV6-5	TRBJ2-3	NA	many	CASSYNPGQPDTQYF	TGTGCCAGCAGTTATAACCCCGGACAGCCAGATACGCAGTATTTT
TRBV7-8	TRBJ2-7	NA	many	CASSRFQGPSYEQYF	TGTGCCAGCAGCCGATTCCAGGGGCCGTCCTACGAGCAGTACTTC
TRBV27	TRBJ1-2	TRBD1	many	CASSLSAGGDYGYTF	TGTGCCAGCAGTTTATCAGCAGGGGGAGACTATGGCTACACCTTC
TRBV20-1	TRBJ2-5	TRBD1	NA	CSATETGETQYF	TGCAGTGCTACCGAGACAGGGGAGACCCAGTACTTC
TRBV20-1	TRBJ2-5	NA	few	CSARDPKEVQETQYF	TGCAGTGCTAGAGATCCCAAGGAGGTACAAGAGACCCAGTACTTC
TRBV29-1	TRBJ2-3	NA	many	CSEGDLRDTQYF	TGCAGCGAAGGGGACCTTCGAGATACGCAGTATTTT
TRBV20-1	TRBJ2-3	TRBD2	many	CSASGTRSSTDTQYF	TGCAGTGCTAGTGGGACTAGGTCTAGCACAGATACGCAGTATTTT
TRBV12-3/TRBV12-4	TRBJ2-2	TRBD2	many	CASRPTSGKARTGELFF	TGTGCCAGCAGGCCTACTAGCGGGAAGGCTCGTACCGGGGAGCTGTTTTTT
TRBV12-3/TRBV12-4	TRBJ2-3	NA	few	CASSFGGSTDTQYF	TGTGCCAGCAGTTTTGGGGGGAGCACAGATACGCAGTATTTT
TRBV12-3/TRBV12-4	TRBJ2-7	NA	few	CASSLRLLREQYF	TGTGCCAGCAGTTTACGACTATTGAGGGAGCAGTACTTC
TRBV20-1	TRBJ1-5	NA	many	CSARDTNQPQHF	TGCAGTGCTAGAGATACAAATCAGCCCCAGCATTTT
TRBV25-1	TRBJ2-5	TRBD1	NA	CATRTGEETQYF	TGTGCCACCAGGACAGGGGAAGAGACCCAGTACTTC
TRBV5-6	TRBJ2-1	NA	few	CASRLQSGAYNEQFF	TGTGCCAGCAGGCTGCAGTCCGGGGCCTACAATGAGCAGTTCTTC
TRBV6-5	TRBJ1-1	NA	few	CASSYVGAGNTEAFF	TGTGCCAGCAGTTACGTGGGGGCGGGGAATACTGAAGCTTTCTTT
TRBV12-3/TRBV12-4	TRBJ2-1	NA	NA	CASSSTSLVYNEQFF	TGTGCCAGCAGCTCGACGTCATTGGTGTACAATGAGCAGTTCTTC
TRBV7-3	TRBJ2-2	NA	NA	CASSLSPGELFF	TGTGCCAGCAGCTTGTCGCCCGGGGAGCTGTTTTTT
TRBV9	TRBJ2-7	NA	few	CASSVAPTYEQYF	TGTGCCAGCAGCGTAGCCCCAACCTACGAGCAGTACTTC
TRBV7-3	TRBJ2-2	TRBD1	few	CASRTSSGGTGELFF	TGTGCCAGCAGAACGTCGTCAGGGGGTACCGGGGAGCTGTTTTTT
TRBV6-1	TRBJ1-2	TRBD1	NA	CASSPGTANYGYTF	TGTGCCAGCAGCCCCGGGACAGCTAACTATGGCTACACCTTC
TRBV20-1	TRBJ2-7	NA	many	CSAHPGLPPYEQYF	TGCAGTGCCCATCCGGGACTCCCTCCCTACGAGCAGTACTTC
TRBV20-1	TRBJ2-7	NA	many	CSASIPRDPYEQYF	TGCAGTGCTAGTATTCCCAGGGACCCCTACGAGCAGTACTTC